This T cell receptor (beta chain) was documented in a study of T cells after yellow fever vaccination. Study in general: Preparation used SMART-Seq v4 Ultra Low Input for the low-cell-number fractions.

This CDR3 contains 17 residues. The germline V and J ends were trimmed by 0 bases and 1 base, with 15 bases remaining between them. From germline, CDR1 is SGDLS and CDR2 YYNGEE. One entry per CDR3 protein, called by TCRdb with MiXCR from the 5' RACE reads. The data contain 50,000 to 65,000 distinct CDR3 sequences, approximately 6.6% of them seen just once; the ten biggest clones take up about 24%. General observations from the study: There was a small share of clonotypes that showed up in both the CD4 and CD8 compartments. Clones from primary vaccination mostly reappeared after the booster (roughly 97% CD4, 88% CD8).

The input for sequencing was CD8+ T cells not binding an NS4B(214-222) dextramer, sorted from PBMCs, taken more than 40 days after the first yellow fever vaccination. The clonotype comes from a man aged 18 to 35 who received the YFV17D yellow fever vaccine. The chain joins TRBV9 to TRBJ2-3; weak D call: TRBD2 (7 bases). The CDR3, as DNA: TGTGCCAGCAGCGTAGGGGGGGGGGCATCTGGCACAGATACGCAGTATTTT. It is translated as CASSVGGGASGTDTQYF.